This T cell receptor beta chain appears in the sequencing data of a study of chemoradiotherapy in HPV16-positive cancers. Study in general: Candidate HPV-specific clones and shared TCR motifs came from a couple of HPV16-positive patients. Study conclusions and caveats: HPV-specific T cells were functionally defined from only a couple of HPV16-positive patients.

A note on this clone: Its antigen is not identified.

V was cut by 3 bases and J by 5 bases, with 10 bases left in between. The CDR3 consists of 13 residues. The V gene's germline CDR1 is SGHTA and CDR2 FQGNSA. Repertoires were generated with immunoSEQ multiplex PCR, while TCRdb's copy carries only in-frame clones and drops some. The sample lists under 15,000 clones; roughly 77% were seen once. The source is a human donor with HPV-associated anogenital cancer. This specimen was collected from a patient who underwent chemoradiotherapy. The chain joins TRBV7-2 to TRBJ2-5; D gene unclear. The CDR3 sequence: CASSFGLRETQYF. CDR3 nucleotides: TGTGCCAGCAGCTTCGGGTTACGGGAGACCCAGTACTTC.